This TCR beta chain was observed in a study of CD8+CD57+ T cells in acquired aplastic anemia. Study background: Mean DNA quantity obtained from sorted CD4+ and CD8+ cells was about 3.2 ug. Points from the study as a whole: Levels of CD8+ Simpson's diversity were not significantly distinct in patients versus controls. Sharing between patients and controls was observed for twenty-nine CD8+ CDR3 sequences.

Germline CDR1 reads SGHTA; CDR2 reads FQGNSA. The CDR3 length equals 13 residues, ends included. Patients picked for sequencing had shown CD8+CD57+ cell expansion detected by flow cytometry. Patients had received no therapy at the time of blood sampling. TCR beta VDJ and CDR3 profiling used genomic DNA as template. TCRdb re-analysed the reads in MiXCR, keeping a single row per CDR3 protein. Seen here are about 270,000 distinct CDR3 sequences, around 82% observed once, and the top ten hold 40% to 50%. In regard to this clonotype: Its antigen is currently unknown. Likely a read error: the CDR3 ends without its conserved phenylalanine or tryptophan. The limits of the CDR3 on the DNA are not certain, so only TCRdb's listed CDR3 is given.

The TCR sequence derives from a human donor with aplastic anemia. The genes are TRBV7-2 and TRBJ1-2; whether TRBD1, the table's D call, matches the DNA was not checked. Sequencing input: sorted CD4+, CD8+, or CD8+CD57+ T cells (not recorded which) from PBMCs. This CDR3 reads CASSQGSAGGDTL.